These T cell receptor beta chains were read from a single sample in a study of shared clonotypes between healthy human individuals. The method was immunoSEQ multiplex PCR; TCRdb's version includes in-frame clones alone and lacks a portion of them. The sample carries some 96,000 clones, around 43% recorded once. The sample taken for sequencing was PBMCs. These receptors were collected from a woman between 40 and 55 years old in good health. Some clones in this sample may be carry-over from other donors' samples. Each CDR3 is given without its conserved first and last residue. Not every row has a clone size; where given, it reads once, few, many or a size class.

size: once
V: TRBV7-7
length: 12
CDR3: ASSLTVSTDTQY

size: -
V: TRBV10-3
length: 14
CDR3: AISQLAGGVYNEQF

size: -
V: TRBV7-2
length: 12
CDR3: ASSGLAGYNEQF

size: -
V: TRBV29-1
length: 9
CDR3: SVEWGDRES

size: many
V: TRBV9
length: 10
CDR3: ASSTSGDEQF

size: -
V: TRBV28
length: 13
CDR3: ASSLQGFSTDTQY

size: many
V: TRBV18
length: 13
CDR3: ASSPPAGVGNTIY

size: once
V: TRBV27
length: 11
CDR3: ASSLYAGTEAF

size: many
V: TRBV30
length: 11
CDR3: AWSVQLANVLT

size: many
V: TRBV5-6
length: 11
CDR3: ASSVDRAGEQY

size: few
V: TRBV4-2
length: 14
CDR3: ASSPDRGLGNQPQH

size: few
V: TRBV4-1
length: 14
CDR3: ASSQAPPGGNNEQF

size: many
V: TRBV30
length: 11
CDR3: AWSVQVNTEAF

size: once
V: TRBV28
length: 13
CDR3: ASSFSSGSPYEQY

size: -
V: TRBV18
length: 17
CDR3: ASSPRTGGTGSPYNEQF

size: -
V: TRBV5-4
length: 13
CDR3: ASSLTGSFSYEQY

size: many
V: TRBV5-1
length: 13
CDR3: ASSLERAINTEAF

size: once
V: TRBV6-6
length: 12
CDR3: ASSYSISTDTQY

size: many
V: TRBV5-1
length: 11
CDR3: ASSKLGDYGYT

size: many
V: TRBV5-6
length: 12
CDR3: ASSPIQNTGELF

size: few
V: TRBV7-9
length: 9
CDR3: ASGQADTQY

size: -
V: TRBV7-9
length: 12
CDR3: ASSLVWTSNEQY

size: -
V: TRBV2
length: 12
CDR3: ASRADRGPYEQY